The 20 T cell receptor beta chains listed next were all sequenced from one sample in a study of early T cells in non-severe SARS-CoV-2 infection. TCRdb fed the 5' RACE reads into MiXCR, producing one record per CDR3 protein. The repertoire includes 55,000 to 75,000 distinct CDR3 sequences, more than 7.5% of them detected once, and 3% to 4% sits in the top ten. The specimen was whole blood. These receptors came from an adult who was a healthcare worker with PCR-confirmed SARS-CoV-2 infection or an uninfected control (not recorded which).

This clonotype was counted many times. This chain connects TRBV7-2 to TRBJ2-5; the D gene is possibly TRBD2 (5 bases). Germline loops: CDR1 SGHTA, CDR2 FQGNSA. This CDR3 is built from 15 residues. V was shortened by 0 bases and J by 3 bases, with 11 bases between the two germline ends. The CDR3 DNA follows: TGTGCCAGCAGCTTAGCTGGGCTAGCAGAAGAGACCCAGTACTTC. It translates to CASSLAGLAEETQYF.

This clonotype has a handful of counts. J is TRBJ1-5 and V is TRBV20-1, with 8 bases identical to TRBD1. V shed 6 bases and J 2 bases; nucleotides not matched to a gene: 6. CDR1 is DFQATT, CDR2 SNEGSKA, per germline (reference sequence). This CDR3 has 14 amino acids. CDR3 amino acids: CSAPIQGGNQPQHF. CDR3 in DNA: TGCAGTGCCCCCATACAGGGGGGCAATCAGCCCCAGCATTTT.

The CDR3 region is CASRREGVLGETQYF. The CDR3 nucleotides are TGTGCCAGCAGGAGAGAGGGAGTGCTGGGAGAGACCCAGTACTTC. This chain connects TRBV2 to TRBJ2-5, with D perhaps matching TRBD2 (5 bases). Trimming shortened V by 6 bases and J by 4 bases, and 18 bases separated the two germline ends. CDR1 is SNHLY and CDR2 is FYNNEI in the germline V gene. The CDR3 spans 15 residues.

In its sample, this clonotype was seen a few times. The chain combines TRBV20-1 with TRBJ2-2; TRBD2 agrees at 10 bases. Trimming cost V 6 bases and J 2 bases; bases outside gene matches: 6. The CDR3 covers 15 residues. Germline CDR1 and CDR2: DFQATT and SNEGSKA (reference sequence). CDR3 loop: CSAPGLAYNTGELFF. The DNA of the CDR3 is TGCAGTGCCCCGGGACTAGCGTATAACACCGGGGAGCTGTTTTTT.

This clonotype was detected many times. The V call is TRBV3-1, the J call TRBJ2-7; 7 bases are a match to TRBD1. Trimming removed 2 bases from V and 3 bases from J; junction bases left unmatched: 1. The CDR3 runs 13 residues. Looked up from germline, CDR1 is LGHDT and CDR2 is YNNKEL (reference sequence). The CDR3 DNA is TGTGCCAGCAGCCAAAACAGGGGCTACGAGCAGTACTTC. It is translated as CASSQNRGYEQYF.

The genes are TRBV18 and TRBJ2-7; 7 nucleotides line up with TRBD1. Losses at the gene ends were 5 bases for V and 2 bases for J; bases not matched to a gene: 6. Germline V gene data show CDR1 as KGHSH and CDR2 as LQKENI. This CDR3 is built from 14 residues. The CDR3 region is CASSAGTVTYEQYF. CDR3 sequence (DNA): TGTGCCAGCTCAGCCGGGACAGTGACCTACGAGCAGTACTTC. The variable domain in full, completed from reference TRBV18 and TRBJ2-7, reads NAGVMQNPRHLVRRRGQEARLRCSPMKGHSHVYWYRQLPEEGLKFMVYLQKENIIDESGMPKERFSAEFPKEGPSILRIQQVVRGDSAAYFCASSAGTVTYEQYFGPGTRLTVT.

The chain combines TRBV7-6 with TRBJ2-5, with 12 bases identical to TRBD2. The V segment lost 5 bases and the J segment 5 bases; nucleotides outside the gene matches: 9. Germline lookup yields CDR1 SGHVS and CDR2 FNYEAQ. This CDR3 is built from 16 residues. The CDR3 region has the DNA TGTGCCAGCAGCATCGAACTAGCGGGAGGTGGGGAGACCCAGTACTTC. This translates into CASSIELAGGGETQYF.

This clonotype came up a few times. The V and J genes are TRBV7-3 and TRBJ2-7; D is perhaps TRBD2 (6 bases). CDR1 is SGHTA and CDR2 is FQGTGA in the germline V gene. Trimming removed 1 base from V and 1 base from J, with 17 bases in between. CDR3 size: 17 residues. The CDR3 DNA follows: TGTGCCAGCAGCTTAAGTCCCCCGGGAGTAGGGTCCTACGAGCAGTACTTC. Its translation: CASSLSPPGVGSYEQYF.

This clonotype was counted between two and nine times. This chain links TRBV10-2 with TRBJ1-4, with D uncertain. CDR1 is WSHSY and CDR2 is SAAADI in the germline V gene. Trimming left V 6 bases short and J 3 bases short, with 5 bases between. The CDR3 is made up of 12 amino acids. As DNA, the CDR3 is TGCGCCAGCAGGGAGGCTAATGAAAAACTGTTTTTT. This sequence encodes CASREANEKLFF.

In its sample, this clonotype was seen many times. The chain uses TRBV27 and TRBJ1-5; D unclear. Germline CDR1 MNHEY, CDR2 SMNVEV (reference sequence). The CDR3 runs to 16 residues. Trimming took 6 bases from V and 3 from J, leaving 18 bases between them. This CDR3 reads CASSPLGKSLNQPQHF. The CDR3 nucleotides read TGTGCCAGCAGCCCCCTGGGGAAAAGTCTCAATCAGCCCCAGCATTTT.

The chain combines TRBV30 with TRBJ2-1; D is ambiguous. The CDR3 loop spans 13 amino acids. V was pared by 3 bases and J by 3 bases, with 9 bases between. The germline V gene has CDR1 GTSNPN and CDR2 SVGIG (reference sequence). The CDR3 coding sequence is TGTGCCTGGAGGGACCAGGACTACAATGAGCAGTTCTTC. Its translation is CAWRDQDYNEQFF.

V is TRBV27 and J is TRBJ2-1, with 8 bases aligning to TRBD2. Germline-derived CDR1 and CDR2 are MNHEY and SMNVEV (reference sequence). This CDR3 is 16 amino acids long. The ends lost 2 bases at V and 8 bases at J; junction bases unmatched: 11. CDR3 loop: CASSLNPGTSFYEQFF. The DNA of the CDR3 is TGTGCCAGCAGTTTAAACCCCGGGACTAGTTTCTATGAGCAGTTCTTC.

This clonotype appeared a few times. The chain carries TRBV3-1 and TRBJ1-2; D not certain. This CDR3 comprises 16 residues. With 0 bases removed from V and 8 bases from J, the gap between germline ends came to 19 bases. The germline V gene encodes CDR1 LGHDT and CDR2 YNNKEL (reference sequence). CDR3 nucleotide sequence: TGTGCCAGCAGCCAAGATATCAAACAACCCTTGCGGGGCTACACCTTC. Its protein is CASSQDIKQPLRGYTF.

The chain is built from TRBV19 and TRBJ1-4; possibly TRBD1 for D (6 bases). This CDR3 spans 14 amino acids. Germline CDR1 LNHDA, CDR2 SQIVND (reference sequence). Trimming pared 7 bases from V and 0 bases from J, leaving 9 bases between. This chain's CDR3 is CASKGGATNEKLFF. Here the CDR3 DNA reads TGTGCCAGTAAGGGGGGTGCAACTAATGAAAAACTGTTTTTT.

This clonotype came up a few times. This chain connects TRBV30 to TRBJ2-3, with TRBD2 matching 8 bases. The ends lost 3 bases at V and 6 bases at J; junction bases unmatched: 5. This CDR3 contains 13 residues. Germline CDR1 is GTSNPN and CDR2 is SVGIG (reference sequence). The CDR3 DNA follows: TGTGCCTGGAGAGGACTAGCCCCCGATACGCAGTATTTT. Translating it yields CAWRGLAPDTQYF.

This clonotype was picked up many times. The chain carries TRBV29-1 and TRBJ2-1; possibly TRBD2 for D (6 bases). Germline V gene lookup returns CDR1 SQVTM and CDR2 ANQGSEA. This CDR3 has 13 residues. Trimming pared 1 base from V and 5 bases from J, leaving 9 bases between. CDR3 in amino acids: CSVEVGGNNEQFF. CDR3 sequence (DNA): TGCAGCGTTGAAGTCGGGGGAAACAATGAGCAGTTCTTC.

Many counts were recorded for this clonotype. The chain employs TRBV25-1 and TRBJ2-5, with a possible D match to TRBD1 (6 bases). Trimming pared 1 base from V and 1 base from J, leaving 13 bases between. The CDR3 is 16 amino acids. From germline, CDR1 is MGHDK and CDR2 SYGVNS. CDR3 loop: CASSEFRQGIQETQYF. In DNA form, the CDR3 reads TGTGCCAGCAGTGAATTTCGGCAGGGGATCCAAGAGACCCAGTACTTC.

The rearrangement uses TRBV4-1 and TRBJ2-3, with TRBD1 matching over 12 bases. The germline V gene has CDR1 MGHRA and CDR2 YSYEKL. V shed 3 bases and J 4 bases; nucleotides not matched to a gene: 5. CDR3 length equals 16 residues. CDR3: CASSHHGTGGSDTQYF. The CDR3 nucleotides read TGCGCCAGCAGCCATCATGGGACAGGGGGCTCAGATACGCAGTATTTT.

At least ten counts were recorded for this clonotype. V and J are TRBV2 and TRBJ2-7; D is uncertain. CDR1 is SNHLY and CDR2 is FYNNEI in the germline V gene. The CDR3 has 12 amino acids. With 8 bases removed from V and 0 bases from J, the gap between germline ends came to 8 bases. CDR3 in DNA: TGTGCCAGCGCCGGGCGCTCCTACGAGCAGTACTTC. It is translated as CASAGRSYEQYF.

The rearrangement links TRBV3-1 to TRBJ2-7; D may correspond to TRBD1 or TRBD2 (5 bases each). Trimming removed 8 bases from V and 3 bases from J, with 17 bases in between. The germline CDR1 and CDR2 sequences are LGHDT and YNNKEL (reference sequence). The CDR3 runs 14 residues. The CDR3 loop reads CASSPGTSYYEQYF. The DNA of the CDR3 is TGTGCCAGCTCGCCGGGGACGTCTTACTACGAGCAGTACTTC.